The source of this T cell receptor (beta chain) is a study of blood T cell repertoires in COVID-19. Background on the study: The United States, Italy and Spain were the sources of the acute and convalescent COVID-19 samples.

As originally analysed: For nucleated cells, counts were estimated from reference gene primer amplification. TCRdb keeps only in-frame clones here, not all; method: immunoSEQ multiplex PCR. That table is the source of V, J and clone size, and D and trimming were worked out from the DNA. The sample records around 220,000 clones, about nine tenths being singletons. The CDR3 runs 14 residues. Trimming took off 6 bases at V and 3 bases at J, with 14 bases between the two ends. CDR1 is SGHRS and CDR2 is YFSETQ in the germline V gene. This clonotype originated in a man aged 45-65 years with acute or convalescent COVID-19. The chain carries TRBV5-1 and TRBJ2-3; D possibly corresponds to TRBD1 (6 bases). Sequencing was performed on peripheral blood. The DNA of the CDR3 is TGCGCCAGCACTCTCGGGCAGGGGACAGATACGCAGTATTTT. Translated, it gives CASTLGQGTDTQYF.